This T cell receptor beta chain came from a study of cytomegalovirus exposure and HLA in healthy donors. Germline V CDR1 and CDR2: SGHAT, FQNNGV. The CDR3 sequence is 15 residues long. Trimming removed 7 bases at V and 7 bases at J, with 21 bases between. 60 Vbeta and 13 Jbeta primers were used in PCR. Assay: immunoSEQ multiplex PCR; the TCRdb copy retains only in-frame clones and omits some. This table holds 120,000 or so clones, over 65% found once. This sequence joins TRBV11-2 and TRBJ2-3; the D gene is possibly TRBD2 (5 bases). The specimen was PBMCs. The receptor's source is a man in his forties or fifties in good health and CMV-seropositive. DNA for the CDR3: TGTGCCAGCACCCCAATCGGGGAACACGCGAATACGCAGTATTTT. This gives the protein CASTPIGEHANTQYF.